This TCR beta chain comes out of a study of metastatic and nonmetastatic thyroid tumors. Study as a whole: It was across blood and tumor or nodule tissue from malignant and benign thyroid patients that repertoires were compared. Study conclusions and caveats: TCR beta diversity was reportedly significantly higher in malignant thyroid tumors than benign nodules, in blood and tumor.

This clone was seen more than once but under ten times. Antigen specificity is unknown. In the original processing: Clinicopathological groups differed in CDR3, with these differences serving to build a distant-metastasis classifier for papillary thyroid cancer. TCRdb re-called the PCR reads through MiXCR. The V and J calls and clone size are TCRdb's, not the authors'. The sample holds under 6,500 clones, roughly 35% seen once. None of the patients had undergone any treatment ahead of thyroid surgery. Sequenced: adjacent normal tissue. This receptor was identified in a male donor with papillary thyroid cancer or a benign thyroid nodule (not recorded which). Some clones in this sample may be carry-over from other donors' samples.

The CDR3 reads CATRGRGGLNTEAFF. CDR3 nucleotides: TGTGCCACCAGGGGCCGGGGGGGGCTGAACACTGAAGCTTTCTTT. The V call is TRBV24-1, the J call TRBJ1-1; a weak D match, TRBD1 (6 bases). Germline V gene sequence: CDR1 KGHDR, CDR2 SFDVKD. The V end was cut by 7 bases, the J end by 0 bases, with 14 bases between. This CDR3 is built from 15 residues.